Shown below are 14 T cell receptor beta chains from a single sample sequenced in a study of blood T cell repertoires in COVID-19. Data came from immunoSEQ multiplex PCR; TCRdb stores just in-frame clones and leaves some out. The sample yields about 200,000 clones, approximately 87% seen once. The sequenced sample was peripheral blood. These receptors all come from a man aged 55 to 70 who had recovered from COVID-19.

V is TRBV6-5 and J is TRBJ1-2, with D perhaps TRBD1 (6 bases). Deletions cut 6 bases from V and 8 bases from J, with 13 bases between. Germline CDR1 is MNHEY and CDR2 is SVGAGI. This CDR3 has 12 amino acids. For the CDR3, the DNA is TGTGCCAGCAGAGACAGGAGCTCCGGCTACACCTTC. Translation gives CASRDRSSGYTF.

The chain carries TRBV24-1 and TRBJ2-3; 10 bases are shared with TRBD2. Germline values: CDR1 KGHDR, CDR2 SFDVKD. This CDR3 comprises 15 residues. V trimming: 3 bases; J trimming: 9 bases; junction bases outside the gene matches: 8. CDR3 amino acids: CATSDIGLAGDTQYF. DNA of the CDR3: TGTGCCACCAGTGATATAGGCCTAGCGGGAGACACGCAGTATTTT.

CDR3 in DNA: TGTGCCAGCAGCTTGGCCGGGGTAGAAGGCTACACCTTC. This encodes CASSLAGVEGYTF. The J gene is TRBJ1-2, the V gene TRBV5-5, with D hard to call. The germline gives CDR1 SGHKS, CDR2 YYEKEE (reference sequence). This CDR3 spans 13 amino acids. V dropped 0 bases and J dropped 8 bases, with 11 bases sitting between them.

The chain links TRBV24-1 to TRBJ2-1, with TRBD2 identical over 11 bases. The germline gives CDR1 KGHDR, CDR2 SFDVKD. The CDR3 is made up of 18 amino acids. V lost 7 bases to trimming and J lost 3 bases; unmatched junction nucleotides: 13. This CDR3 reads CATSLPTSGSHNYNEQFF. CDR3 nucleotides: TGTGCCACCAGCCTCCCCACTAGCGGGAGTCATAACTACAATGAGCAGTTCTTC.

The rearrangement links TRBV18 to TRBJ2-5, with TRBD2 matching over 7 bases. The CDR3 is 16 residues long. Trimming at V came to 0 bases and at J to 4 bases, leaving 8 bases not matched to a gene. Germline CDR1 is KGHSH and CDR2 is LQKENI. This CDR3 reads CASSPPRAGFGETQYF. In DNA form, the CDR3 reads TGTGCCAGCTCACCACCCAGAGCGGGGTTCGGAGAGACCCAGTACTTC.

CDR3 amino acids: CASSSGEAGAHEQFF. CDR3 bases: TGTGCCAGCAGTTCCGGGGAAGCGGGAGCTCATGAGCAGTTCTTC. The chain joins TRBV6-5 to TRBJ2-1; 8 nucleotides match TRBD2. Unmatched junction bases numbered 10, after V lost 4 bases and J lost 8 bases. CDR3 length equals 15 residues. CDR1 and CDR2 from the germline V gene are MNHEY and SVGAGI.

The chain couples TRBV19 to TRBJ1-1; D is undetermined. The CDR3 contains 13 residues. CDR1 is LNHDA, CDR2 SQIVND, per germline (reference sequence). Trimming pared 3 bases from V and 1 base from J, leaving 6 bases between. The CDR3 nucleotides are TGTGCCAGTAGTATCCCGGGGAACACTGAAGCTTTCTTT. Its protein is CASSIPGNTEAFF.

The chain links TRBV15 to TRBJ1-5, with TRBD1 as a possible D gene (5 bases). Germline lookup yields CDR1 LNHNV and CDR2 YYDKDF (reference sequence). The CDR3 is 15 residues long. With 0 bases removed from V and 7 bases from J, the gap between germline ends came to 13 bases. CDR3 bases: TGTGCCACCAGCAGAGATGGGACTATAGGGCAGCCCCAGCATTTT. It codes for CATSRDGTIGQPQHF.

V and J are TRBV7-7 and TRBJ1-2; 10 bases align to TRBD1. The CDR3 contains 13 residues. After removal of 5 bases from V and 8 bases from J, the junction contained 5 bases not matched to a gene. Germline V gene sequence: CDR1 SSHAT, CDR2 FNYEAQ (reference sequence). The CDR3 nucleotides read TGTGCCAGCAGCCTGGGACAGGGGATCGGCTACACCTTC. Translated: CASSLGQGIGYTF.

The CDR3 DNA reads TGTGCCAGCTCACCGCGCGAGGGTGCAACTAATGAAAAACTGTTTTTT. This sequence encodes CASSPREGATNEKLFF. This chain joins TRBV18 and TRBJ1-4, with D uncertain. This CDR3 has 16 residues. V shed 3 bases and J shed 0 bases, with 11 bases lying between them. Germline V gene sequence: CDR1 KGHSH, CDR2 LQKENI.

The rearrangement uses TRBV5-1 and TRBJ1-2; D unresolved. The germline V and J ends were trimmed by 5 bases and 7 bases, with 9 bases remaining between them. The CDR3 runs to 11 residues. Germline CDR1 SGHRS, CDR2 YFSETQ. CDR3 bases: TGCGCCAGCAGAGATTCCGGTGGCTACACCTTC. This translates into CASRDSGGYTF.

The chain joins TRBV6-6 to TRBJ1-2; a possible D gene is TRBD1 (5 bases). The CDR3 totals 17 residues. The germline V gene encodes CDR1 MNHNY and CDR2 SVGAGI (reference sequence). V was pared by 5 bases and J by 8 bases, with 27 bases between. CDR3 sequence reads: CASSPRPLTLDSKGYTF. In DNA form, the CDR3 reads TGTGCCAGCAGTCCCCGCCCCTTAACCCTCGACAGTAAAGGCTACACCTTC.

The genes are TRBV30 and TRBJ2-5, with D perhaps TRBD2 (7 bases). Germline V gene lookup returns CDR1 GTSNPN and CDR2 SVGIG (reference sequence). V lost 5 bases and J lost 3, with 13 bases in between. There are 13 residues in the CDR3. The CDR3 reads CAWGGAYEETQYF. The CDR3 DNA reads TGTGCCTGGGGGGGGGCCTATGAAGAGACCCAGTACTTC.

The chain recombines TRBV11-2 with TRBJ1-1, with 7 bases fitting TRBD1. Unmatched junction bases numbered 7, after V lost 5 bases and J lost 7 bases. Germline V gene data show CDR1 as SGHAT and CDR2 as FQNNGV. This CDR3 comprises 13 residues. The CDR3 DNA reads as TGTGCCAGCAGCCCAGGGACAGCACGTGAAGCTTTCTTT. Its translation is CASSPGTAREAFF.